The present entry profiles one T cell receptor (beta chain) with its context. Between the trimmed V and J ends, which lost 8 bases and 7 bases, there was a span of 18 bases. Per the germline V gene, CDR1 is MDHEN and CDR2 is SYDVKM. The CDR3 runs to 14 residues. The data derive from a study of shared clonotypes between healthy human individuals. The assay was run at deep level. Authors' data handling: ImmunoSEQ supplied junction-only sequences lacking quality scores, so filtering was different. Only in-frame clones appear in the TCRdb table, and some are missing; sequencing was by immunoSEQ multiplex PCR. For V, J and clone size, that table is used; D and trimming come from the DNA. The sample holds about 2.4 million clones, roughly 93% seen once.

The sequenced material came from naive CD4+ T cells from PBMCs. Sample subset: CD45RA+ positively selected. J is TRBJ2-1 and V is TRBV28; a possible D gene is TRBD2 (7 bases). The TCR originated in a man aged 18-30 years in good health. Some clones in this sample may be carry-over from other donors' samples. The chain's CDR3 is CASSRGGQRNEQFF. In nucleotides, the CDR3 is TGTGCCAGCTCAAGGGGGGGGCAACGTAATGAGCAGTTCTTC.